The 25 T cell receptor beta chains below come from one sample, sequenced in a study of blood T cell repertoires in COVID-19. The data were produced by immunoSEQ multiplex PCR, yet TCRdb's version contains in-frame clones alone and is incomplete. Of under 300,000 clones listed, around four fifths are singletons. Source material: peripheral blood. The receptors were gathered from a man older than 75 with acute or convalescent COVID-19.

The chain uses TRBV28 and TRBJ2-7; 9 nucleotides agree with TRBD1. The germline V gene encodes CDR1 MDHEN and CDR2 SYDVKM. CDR3 length equals 18 residues. The ends lost 4 bases at V and 3 bases at J; junction bases unmatched: 16. CDR3 nucleotides: TGTGCCAGCAGTTCGACAGGGGGGTCGAACGGCCACCTCTACGAGCAGTACTTC. Its protein is CASSSTGGSNGHLYEQYF.

The CDR3: CASSSVGGANSPLHF. Here the CDR3 DNA reads TGTGCCAGTAGTTCCGTGGGGGGAGCAAATTCACCCCTCCACTTT. The chain is built from TRBV19 and TRBJ1-6, with TRBD1 as a possible D gene (5 bases). The CDR3 has 15 residues. In germline, CDR1 is LNHDA, CDR2 SQIVND (reference sequence). The germline V and J ends were trimmed by 5 bases and 7 bases, with 15 bases remaining between them.

The rearrangement joins TRBV5-1 to TRBJ2-2; TRBD2 matches at 7 bases. The CDR3 spans 17 residues. Germline CDR1 is SGHRS and CDR2 is YFSETQ. Trimming took 1 base from V and 7 from J; bases not matched to a gene: 13. CDR3: CASSLFLGRTRGGELFF. The DNA for the CDR3 is TGCGCCAGCAGCTTGTTTCTGGGACGGACTAGGGGCGGGGAGCTGTTTTTT.

The chain is built from TRBV28 and TRBJ2-1, with 9 bases matching TRBD2. This CDR3 spans 13 amino acids. V gave up 8 bases and J gave up 6 bases; unmatched junction bases: 5. Germline CDR1 is MDHEN and CDR2 is SYDVKM. As DNA, the CDR3 is TGTGCCAGCGCGGGAGGGTTTCCCAATGAGCAGTTCTTC. Amino acid sequence: CASAGGFPNEQFF.

The chain employs TRBV7-8 and TRBJ2-3; TRBD2 agrees at 13 bases. Trimming at V came to 6 bases and at J to 0 bases, leaving 3 bases not matched to a gene. CDR3 size: 16 residues. Per the germline V gene, CDR1 is SGHVS and CDR2 is FQNEAQ. CDR3 loop: CASRGLAGISTDTQYF. As DNA, the CDR3 is TGTGCCAGCAGGGGACTAGCGGGGATTAGCACAGATACGCAGTATTTT.

The chain employs TRBV19 and TRBJ2-1; 8 bases match TRBD2. CDR1 is LNHDA and CDR2 is SQIVND in the germline V gene (reference sequence). The ends lost 3 bases at V and 7 bases at J; junction bases unmatched: 11. The length of the CDR3 is 16 residues. CDR3 sequence reads: CASSISGSGKGNEQFF. In DNA form, the CDR3 reads TGTGCCAGTAGTATCTCTGGTAGCGGGAAGGGTAATGAGCAGTTCTTC. Full variable domain (rest looked up from reference TRBV19 and TRBJ2-1): DGGITQSPKYLFRKEGQNVTLSCEQNLNHDAMYWYRQDPGQGLRLIYYSQIVNDFQKGDIAEGYSVSREKKESFPLTVTSAQKNPTAFYLCASSISGSGKGNEQFFGPGTRLTVL.

The chain recombines TRBV24-1 with TRBJ2-5; D might be TRBD2 (5 bases). V was cut by 3 bases and J by 0 bases, with 25 bases left in between. Germline CDR1 reads KGHDR; CDR2 reads SFDVKD. CDR3 length: 20 amino acids. Here the CDR3 DNA reads TGTGCCACCAGTGATCCTGCTTTGGGGAAGGGAGCGAGCAACCAAGAGACCCAGTACTTC. This sequence encodes CATSDPALGKGASNQETQYF.

The chain is built from TRBV3-1 (or the pseudogene TRBV3-2) and TRBJ2-3, with TRBD2 matching 15 bases. Germline loops: CDR1 LGHDT, CDR2 YNNKEL (reference sequence). The CDR3 extends over 18 amino acids. V shed 5 bases, J shed 1 base, and the junction held 7 bases outside the gene matches. DNA for the CDR3: TGTGCCAGCAGCTCCGGGACTAGCGGGGGGCGGGGCACAGATACGCAGTATTTT. Translating gives CASSSGTSGGRGTDTQYF.

This clone was observed a handful of times. CDR3 sequence reads: CASSLGTSGTRQYF. Here the CDR3 DNA reads TGTGCCAGCAGCCTAGGGACTAGCGGCACGCGGCAGTACTTC. J is TRBJ2-7 and V is TRBV12-1; TRBD2 reflects the table's D call only, with no check against the DNA. TRBV12-1 is a pseudogene locus. The CDR3 runs to 14 residues.

The chain recombines TRBV18 with TRBJ2-1; 9 bases are shared with TRBD1. In germline, CDR1 is KGHSH, CDR2 LQKENI. Trimming cost V 6 bases and J 8 bases; bases outside gene matches: 8. CDR3 length: 14 residues. CDR3 nucleotides: TGTGCCAGCTCGTCGGGACAGGGTGTGGATGAGCAGTTCTTC. It yields the protein CASSSGQGVDEQFF.

V and J are TRBV28 and TRBJ2-2; 12 positions agree with TRBD2. Germline assignment: CDR1 MDHEN and CDR2 SYDVKM. The junction had 5 bases not matched to a gene; V was cut back by 5 bases and J by 4 bases. CDR3 length equals 16 residues. CDR3 sequence: CASSPGLAGSTGELFF. As DNA, the CDR3 is TGTGCCAGCAGTCCCGGACTAGCGGGGTCCACCGGGGAGCTGTTTTTT.

The chain is built from TRBV5-4 and TRBJ2-7; 12 nucleotides match TRBD1. CDR3 length: 15 amino acids. Trimming took 5 bases from V and 7 from J; bases not matched to a gene: 10. CDR1 and CDR2 from the germline V gene are SGHNT and YYREEE (reference sequence). The CDR3 spells CASSFPGQGAREQYF. The CDR3 DNA follows: TGTGCCAGCAGTTTTCCGGGACAGGGGGCTCGGGAGCAGTACTTC.

The rearrangement uses TRBV6-5 and TRBJ2-7, with 12 bases identical to TRBD2. Germline CDR1 reads MNHEY; CDR2 reads SVGAGI. This CDR3 is 16 amino acids long. The V and J ends lost 4 bases and 9 bases, in that order; junction bases with no gene match: 13. The CDR3 region is CASSSRLAGDLFRQYF. In DNA form, the CDR3 reads TGTGCCAGCAGTTCACGACTAGCGGGAGATCTGTTCCGGCAGTACTTC.

This clone was recorded only once. The genes are TRBV18 and TRBJ2-7; 7 bases line up with TRBD2. The CDR3 has 15 residues. V lost 0 bases and J lost 4; bases outside the gene matches: 6. The germline CDR1 and CDR2 sequences are KGHSH and LQKENI. The CDR3 DNA reads as TGTGCCAGCTCACCACCGAACCTAGCGGAATACGAGCAGTACTTC. Translated: CASSPPNLAEYEQYF.

The genes are TRBV30 and TRBJ2-1, with 10 bases identical to TRBD1. Looked up from germline, CDR1 is GTSNPN and CDR2 is SVGIG (reference sequence). The CDR3 extends over 14 amino acids. Trimming took 0 bases from V and 5 from J; bases not matched to a gene: 1. The CDR3 protein is CAWSVGQGDNEQFF. CDR3 coding DNA: TGTGCCTGGAGTGTAGGACAGGGGGACAATGAGCAGTTCTTC.

J is TRBJ2-6 and V is TRBV7-5; no check of the table's D call, TRBD2, against the DNA was made. TRBV7-5 is a pseudogene. This CDR3 region has 19 residues. The CDR3 loop is CVRSQPSGGATTGANVLTF. The CDR3 nucleotides are TGTGTCAGAAGCCAACCTTCGGGGGGTGCTACAACTGGGGCCAACGTCCTGACTTTC.

The chain joins TRBV3-1 (or the pseudogene TRBV3-2) to TRBJ2-2; D remains unclear. The V and J ends lost 8 bases and 4 bases respectively, with 14 bases between them. Germline V CDR1 and CDR2: LGHDT, YNNKEL (reference sequence). This CDR3 is built from 14 residues. Here the CDR3 reads CASRLRSVTGELFF. CDR3 bases: TGTGCCAGCCGTCTGAGGAGTGTCACCGGGGAGCTGTTTTTT.

V usage is TRBV5-3 and J usage is TRBJ1-1; D is uncertain. TRBV5-3 is identified as an open reading frame with a role that is uncertain. There are 14 residues in the CDR3. V shed 0 bases and J shed 1 base, with 7 bases lying between them. CDR3 loop: CARSLDARNTEAFF. The CDR3 DNA sequence: TGTGCCAGAAGCTTGGACGCGAGGAACACTGAAGCTTTCTTT.

The rearrangement uses TRBV21-1 and TRBJ2-7; no DNA check was done on the table's D call, TRBD1. TRBV21-1 is listed as a pseudogene. The CDR3 is made up of 17 amino acids. CDR3 in amino acids: CASSPPPSGQGTSEQYF. CDR3 coding DNA: TGTGCCAGCAGCCCCCCCCCATCGGGACAGGGGACATCCGAGCAGTACTTC.

The rearrangement uses TRBV19 and TRBJ2-7; 7 bases are shared with TRBD1. V dropped 3 bases and J dropped 2; count of bases not matched to a gene: 1. Germline lookup yields CDR1 LNHDA and CDR2 SQIVND (reference sequence). The length of the CDR3 is 13 residues. As DNA, the CDR3 is TGTGCCAGTAGTATCGGGACAGCCTACGAGCAGTACTTC. Encoded protein: CASSIGTAYEQYF. Filled out from reference TRBV19 and TRBJ2-7, the complete variable domain reads DGGITQSPKYLFRKEGQNVTLSCEQNLNHDAMYWYRQDPGQGLRLIYYSQIVNDFQKGDIAEGYSVSREKKESFPLTVTSAQKNPTAFYLCASSIGTAYEQYFGPGTRLTVT.

In its sample, this clone was seen once. The rearrangement joins TRBV11-1 to TRBJ1-2; 10 nucleotides agree with TRBD1. CDR3 size: 15 residues. Per germline, CDR1 SGHAT and CDR2 FQDESV (reference sequence). V lost 4 bases to trimming and J lost 8 bases; unmatched junction nucleotides: 10. CDR3 in amino acids: CASSSGQGKHAGYTF. CDR3 DNA sequence: TGTGCCAGCAGCTCGGGACAGGGGAAGCATGCGGGCTACACCTTC.

The V gene is TRBV9, the J gene TRBJ2-1; possible D gene TRBD2, 6 bases. The germline V gene encodes CDR1 SGDLS and CDR2 YYNGEE. The CDR3 contains 15 residues. Trimming removed 0 bases from V and 9 bases from J, with 16 bases in between. The chain's CDR3 is CASSVAPGLNGEQFF. The CDR3 bases are TGTGCCAGCAGCGTAGCCCCGGGACTGAATGGTGAGCAGTTCTTC.

The rearrangement joins TRBV5-5 to TRBJ2-3, with TRBD2 identical over 10 bases. Germline-derived CDR1 and CDR2 are SGHKS and YYEKEE (reference sequence). Germline trimming cut 4 bases from V and 6 bases from J; bases unmatched to any gene: 8. The CDR3 is 15 residues long. CDR3 coding DNA: TGTGCCAGCAGCGAAGCGGGGGGGCTCGTTGATACGCAGTATTTT. Encoded protein: CASSEAGGLVDTQYF.

This rearrangement joins TRBV24-1 to TRBJ1-1; no clear D gene. Germline V CDR1 and CDR2: KGHDR, SFDVKD. The CDR3 covers 14 residues. With 3 bases removed from V and 0 bases from J, the gap between germline ends came to 7 bases. CDR3 nucleotides: TGTGCCACCAGTGATGGAGCATTGAACACTGAAGCTTTCTTT. Amino acid sequence: CATSDGALNTEAFF.

The DNA of the CDR3 is TGTGCCAGCAGCTTAGCACAGTTCTATGGCTACACCTTC. It codes for CASSLAQFYGYTF. The chain carries TRBV7-2 and TRBJ1-2; D not certain. V dropped 0 bases and J dropped 4 bases, with 6 bases sitting between them. The CDR3 loop spans 13 amino acids. Germline V gene lookup returns CDR1 SGHTA and CDR2 FQGNSA.